One TCR beta chain is described in this entry. The data were obtained in a study of cytomegalovirus exposure and HLA in healthy donors. The PCR employed 60 Vbeta primers together with 13 Jbeta primers. Libraries were prepared by immunoSEQ multiplex PCR; TCRdb keeps only in-frame clonotypes and omits some of them. The sample lists about 150,000 clones, almost 80% seen once, with over 1.1% in the top ten. Germline V gene sequence: CDR1 MDHEN, CDR2 SYDVKM. CDR3 length: 13 residues. Trimming left V 7 bases short and J 0 bases short, with 10 bases between. Sample: PBMCs. The receptor was isolated from a male donor in good health and CMV-seronegative. This chain connects TRBV28 to TRBJ2-7; D gene uncertain. The CDR3 here is CASTIQSSYEQYF. CDR3 nucleotides: TGTGCCAGCACCATACAGAGCTCCTACGAGCAGTACTTC.